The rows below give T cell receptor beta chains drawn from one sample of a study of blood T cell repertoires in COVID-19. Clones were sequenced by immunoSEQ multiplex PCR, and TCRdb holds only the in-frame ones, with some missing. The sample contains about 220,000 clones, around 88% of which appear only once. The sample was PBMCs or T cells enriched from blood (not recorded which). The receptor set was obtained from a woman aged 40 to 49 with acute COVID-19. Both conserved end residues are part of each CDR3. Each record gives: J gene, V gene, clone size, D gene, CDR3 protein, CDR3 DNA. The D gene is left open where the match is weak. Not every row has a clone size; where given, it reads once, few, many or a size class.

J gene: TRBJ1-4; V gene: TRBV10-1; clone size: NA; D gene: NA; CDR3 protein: CASSESSFGTNEKLFF; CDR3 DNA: TGCGCCAGCAGTGAGTCGTCCTTCGGAACTAATGAAAAACTGTTTTTT
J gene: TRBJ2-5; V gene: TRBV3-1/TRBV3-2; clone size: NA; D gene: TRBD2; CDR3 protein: CASSQKEGQGRGGSQYF; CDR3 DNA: TGTGCCAGCAGCCAGAAAGAGGGCCAGGGACGGGGCGGGAGTCAGTACTTC
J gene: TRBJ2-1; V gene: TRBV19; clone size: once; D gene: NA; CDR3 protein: CASSILPMGGEQFF; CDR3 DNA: TGTGCCAGTAGTATCCTCCCCATGGGGGGAGAGCAGTTCTTC
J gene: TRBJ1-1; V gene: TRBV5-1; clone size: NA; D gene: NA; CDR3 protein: CASSFGAAVNTEAFF; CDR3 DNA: TGCGCCAGCAGCTTTGGGGCCGCGGTGAACACTGAAGCTTTCTTT
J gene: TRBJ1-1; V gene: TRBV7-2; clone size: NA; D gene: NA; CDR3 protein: CASSLSSGNTEAFF; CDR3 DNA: TGTGCCAGCAGCTTAAGCTCCGGGAACACTGAAGCTTTCTTT
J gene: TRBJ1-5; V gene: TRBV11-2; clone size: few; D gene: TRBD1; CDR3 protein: CASSAQGNQPQHF; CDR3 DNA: TGTGCCAGCAGCGCACAGGGGAATCAGCCCCAGCATTTT
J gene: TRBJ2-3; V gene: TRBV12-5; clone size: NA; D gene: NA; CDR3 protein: CASGDQGGPMDTQYF; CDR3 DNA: TGTGCTAGTGGTGACCAGGGGGGTCCGATGGATACGCAGTATTTT
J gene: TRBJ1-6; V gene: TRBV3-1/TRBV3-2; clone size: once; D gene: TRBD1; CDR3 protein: CASSLGQSNHNSPLHF; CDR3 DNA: TGTGCCAGCAGCCTGGGACAGTCGAATCATAATTCACCCCTCCACTTT
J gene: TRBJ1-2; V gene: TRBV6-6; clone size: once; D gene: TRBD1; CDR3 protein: CASSYGPGGDYYGYTF; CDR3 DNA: TGTGCCAGCAGTTACGGGCCAGGGGGTGATTACTATGGCTACACCTTC
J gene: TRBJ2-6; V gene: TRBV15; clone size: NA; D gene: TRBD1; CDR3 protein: CATSRDQGAGANVLTF; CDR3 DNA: TGTGCCACCAGCAGAGATCAGGGGGCTGGGGCCAACGTCCTGACTTTC
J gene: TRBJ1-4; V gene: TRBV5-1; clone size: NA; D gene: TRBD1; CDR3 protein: CASSPGQGDEKLFF; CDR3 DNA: TGCGCCAGCAGCCCGGGACAGGGGGATGAAAAACTGTTTTTT
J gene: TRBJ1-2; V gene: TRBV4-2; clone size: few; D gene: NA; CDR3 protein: CASSQGPGANYGYTF; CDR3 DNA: TGTGCCAGCAGCCAAGGTCCCGGGGCTAACTATGGCTACACCTTC
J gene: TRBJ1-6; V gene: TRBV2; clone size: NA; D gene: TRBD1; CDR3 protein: CASGETGLRVNSPLHF; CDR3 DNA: TGTGCCAGCGGGGAGACAGGGCTAAGAGTGAATTCACCCCTCCACTTT
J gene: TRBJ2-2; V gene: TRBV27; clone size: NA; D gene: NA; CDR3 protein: CASTQQGGLTGELFF; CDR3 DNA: TGTGCCAGCACCCAACAGGGGGGGTTGACCGGGGAGCTGTTTTTT
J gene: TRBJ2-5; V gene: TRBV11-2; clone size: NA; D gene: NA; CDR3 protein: CASRHTETQYF; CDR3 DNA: TGTGCCAGCAGGCATACTGAGACCCAGTACTTC
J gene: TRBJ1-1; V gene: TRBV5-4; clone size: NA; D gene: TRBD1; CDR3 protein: CASSRPGTGDMRTEAFF; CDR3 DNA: TGTGCCAGCAGCCGTCCCGGGACAGGGGATATGCGCACTGAAGCTTTCTTT
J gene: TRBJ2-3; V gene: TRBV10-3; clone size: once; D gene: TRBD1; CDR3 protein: CATRGTGGSSSTDTQYF; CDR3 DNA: TGTGCCACCCGAGGGACAGGGGGGTCCTCGAGCACAGATACGCAGTATTTT
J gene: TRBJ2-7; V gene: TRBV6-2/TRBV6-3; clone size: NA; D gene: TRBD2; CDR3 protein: CASSEAGVLYEQYF; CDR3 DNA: TGTGCCAGCAGCGAAGCGGGGGTCCTTTACGAGCAGTACTTC
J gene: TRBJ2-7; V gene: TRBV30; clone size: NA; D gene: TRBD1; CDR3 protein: CAWSAGQGTHEQYF; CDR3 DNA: TGTGCCTGGAGTGCCGGACAGGGTACCCACGAGCAGTACTTC
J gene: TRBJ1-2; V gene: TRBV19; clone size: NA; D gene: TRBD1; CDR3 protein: CASTVQGWDYGYTF; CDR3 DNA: TGTGCCAGTACAGTACAGGGGTGGGACTATGGCTACACCTTC
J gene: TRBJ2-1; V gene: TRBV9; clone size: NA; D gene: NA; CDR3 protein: CASSVGIARDNEQFF; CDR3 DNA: TGTGCCAGCAGCGTAGGGATAGCGAGGGACAATGAGCAGTTCTTC
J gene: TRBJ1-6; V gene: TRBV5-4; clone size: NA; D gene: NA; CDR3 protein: CASSLGGLSSYNSPLHF; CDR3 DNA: TGTGCCAGCAGCTTGGGCGGCCTTAGCTCCTATAATTCACCCCTCCACTTT
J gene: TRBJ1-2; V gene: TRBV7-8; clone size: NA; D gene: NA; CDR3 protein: CASTINRADGYTF; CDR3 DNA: TGTGCCAGCACCATAAACAGGGCGGACGGCTACACCTTC
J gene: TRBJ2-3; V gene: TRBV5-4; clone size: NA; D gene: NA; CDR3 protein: CASSREPSTDTQYF; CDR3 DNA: TGTGCCAGCAGCCGAGAGCCTAGCACAGATACGCAGTATTTT
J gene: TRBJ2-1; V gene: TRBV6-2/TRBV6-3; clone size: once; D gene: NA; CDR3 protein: CASSKSGTENEQFF; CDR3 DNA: TGTGCCAGCAGTAAGAGCGGTACAGAGAATGAGCAGTTCTTC
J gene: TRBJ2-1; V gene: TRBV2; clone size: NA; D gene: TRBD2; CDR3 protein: CASSEGTSPYNEQFF; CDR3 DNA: TGTGCCAGCAGTGAGGGGACTAGCCCCTACAATGAGCAGTTCTTC
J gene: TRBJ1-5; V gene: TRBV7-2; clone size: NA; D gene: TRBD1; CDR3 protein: CASSLRDRANYGPQHF; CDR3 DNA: TGTGCCAGCAGTCTTCGGGACAGGGCTAATTATGGGCCCCAGCATTTT